This note documents a single TCR beta chain sequence. Antigen: not known. This sample is drawn from a study of response to subunit inactivated influenza vaccine. Study conclusions and caveats: Seasonal influenza vaccination, on each occasion, was suggested by the authors to recruit few new T cells.

TCRdb reprocessed the RT-PCR reads via MiXCR and lists one record per CDR3 protein. The sample consists of about 780,000 distinct CDR3 sequences, about 18% of them appearing once. The CDR3 has 12 residues. Trimming removed 2 bases from V and 7 bases from J, with 9 bases in between. The germline V gene has CDR1 SGHVS and CDR2 FNYEAQ. This TCR was sampled from a man aged 50-60 years who received an inactivated influenza vaccine. The sequencing here drew on PBMCs from blood, taken around 5 days after vaccination. This sequence joins TRBV7-6 and TRBJ2-7; D unresolved. The CDR3 here is CASSLLLGEQYF. CDR3 coding DNA: TGTGCCAGCAGCTTATTATTGGGGGAGCAGTACTTC.